A selection of T cell receptor beta chains follows, all from one sample in a study of metastatic and nonmetastatic thyroid tumors. TCRdb re-clonotyped the PCR reads via MiXCR. This sample has some 24,000 clones, with over 20% found just once. Input material: blood. The source of these receptors is a male donor with papillary thyroid cancer or a benign thyroid nodule (not recorded which). Some clones in this sample may be carry-over from other donors' samples. Both conserved end residues are part of each CDR3. D genes are given only for firm matches. The listing skips clone size in some rows; elsewhere it reads once, few, many or a size class.

>many|TRBV3-1|NA|TRBJ2-2
CASSRRESVVGELFF
TGTGCCAGCAGCCGTAGGGAGTCGGTAGTCGGGGAGCTGTTTTTT
>many|TRBV5-8|NA|TRBJ1-6
CASSLDLQGRSPLHF
TGTGCCAGCAGCTTGGATTTGCAGGGAAGATCACCCCTCCACTTT
>NA|TRBV3-1|NA|TRBJ2-7
CASSQDLGLPDF
TGTGCCAGCAGCCAAGATCTAGGACTCCCCGACTTC
>NA|TRBV7-6|NA|TRBJ2-7
CASSLSAGGDEQYF
TGTGCCAGCAGCTTATCAGCTGGAGGGGACGAGCAGTACTTC
>NA|TRBV14|NA|TRBJ2-1
CASSQLGTGNEQFF
TGTGCCAGCAGCCAACTGGGGACGGGGAATGAGCAGTTCTTC
>many|TRBV6-6|NA|TRBJ2-6
CAARSGRGPRSGANVLTF
TGTGCCGCCCGGTCTGGCAGGGGCCCCCGCTCTGGGGCCAACGTCCTGACTTTC
>large|TRBV28|NA|TRBJ1-2
CASSPYKGTNYGYTF
TGTGCCAGCAGTCCCTACAAGGGAACTAACTATGGCTACACCTTC
>NA|TRBV6-1|TRBD1|TRBJ1-2
CASSGLRDSLGYTF
TGTGCCAGCAGTGGACTCCGGGACAGCCTTGGCTACACCTTC
>once|TRBV9|NA|TRBJ2-1
CASSVAEGLVGEQFF
TGTGCCAGCAGCGTTGCGGAGGGCCTAGTAGGTGAGCAGTTCTTC
>few|TRBV12-3/TRBV12-4|NA|TRBJ1-2
CASRANYGYTF
TGTGCCAGCCGGGCTAACTATGGCTACACCTTC